The 17 T cell receptor beta chains below were found in one sample sequenced in a study of blood T cell repertoires in COVID-19. Method: immunoSEQ multiplex PCR; TCRdb's copy keeps in-frame clones and lacks some. The sample carries about 89,000 clones, 75% to 85% recorded once. The sequencing input was peripheral blood. These receptor sequences come from a woman aged 80 or over with acute or convalescent COVID-19.

The CDR3 region is CASSLAESGHTNEKLFF. CDR3 DNA sequence: TGCGCCAGCAGCTTGGCCGAATCAGGTCATACTAATGAAAAACTGTTTTTT. The chain uses TRBV5-1 and TRBJ1-4; D call uncertain. The germline CDR1 and CDR2 sequences are SGHRS and YFSETQ. The CDR3 sequence is 17 residues long. V gave up 0 bases and J gave up 2 bases, with 14 bases separating them. Combining the CDR3 with reference TRBV5-1 and TRBJ1-4 gives the whole variable domain KAGVTQTPRYLIKTRGQQVTLSCSPISGHRSVSWYQQTPGQGLQFLFEYFSETQRNKGNFPGRFSGRQFSNSRSEMNVSTLELGDSALYLCASSLAESGHTNEKLFFGSGTQLSVL.

This clone was counted a single time. J is TRBJ1-1 and V is TRBV19; TRBD1 is a possible D gene (6 bases). The CDR3 is 13 residues long. V was clipped by 6 bases and J by 3 bases, with 11 bases between them. Germline CDR1 is LNHDA and CDR2 is SQIVND (reference sequence). CDR3 coding DNA: TGTGCCAGTAGGCAGGGGATGTACACTGAAGCTTTCTTT. This encodes CASRQGMYTEAFF.

J is TRBJ2-1 and V is TRBV7-8, with D hard to call. Germline V gene lookup returns CDR1 SGHVS and CDR2 FQNEAQ. The CDR3 is 15 residues long. Trimming pared 4 bases from V and 2 bases from J, leaving 12 bases between. The CDR3 coding sequence is TGTGCCAGCAGCTCCGGGTCCCCGGCCTACAATGAGCAGTTCTTC. It translates to CASSSGSPAYNEQFF.

V gene TRBV5-1 combines with J gene TRBJ1-1; 7 bases line up with TRBD1. Per the germline V gene, CDR1 is SGHRS and CDR2 is YFSETQ. Trimming removed 4 bases from V and 4 bases from J; junction bases left unmatched: 4. The CDR3 is made up of 13 amino acids. The CDR3 is CASSRGQVTEAFF. The DNA for the CDR3 is TGCGCCAGCAGCCGAGGACAGGTCACTGAAGCTTTCTTT. The entire variable domain, with the rest obtained from reference TRBV5-1 and TRBJ1-1, is as follows: KAGVTQTPRYLIKTRGQQVTLSCSPISGHRSVSWYQQTPGQGLQFLFEYFSETQRNKGNFPGRFSGRQFSNSRSEMNVSTLELGDSALYLCASSRGQVTEAFFGQGTRLTVV.

The chain employs TRBV18 and TRBJ2-3, with D tentatively TRBD2 (7 bases). Trimming shortened V by 6 bases and J by 0 bases, and 22 bases separated the two germline ends. This CDR3 is built from 18 residues. The germline V gene has CDR1 KGHSH and CDR2 LQKENI. The CDR3, as DNA: TGTGCCAGCTCGTCCTGGGGGCGAGGACTAGTGAGCACAGATACGCAGTATTTT. This sequence encodes CASSSWGRGLVSTDTQYF. The entire variable domain, with the rest obtained from reference TRBV18 and TRBJ2-3, is as follows: NAGVMQNPRHLVRRRGQEARLRCSPMKGHSHVYWYRQLPEEGLKFMVYLQKENIIDESGMPKERFSAEFPKEGPSILRIQQVVRGDSAAYFCASSSWGRGLVSTDTQYFGPGTRLTVL.

This chain uses TRBV9 with TRBJ1-1, with 7 nucleotides matching TRBD1. V dropped 1 base and J dropped 5; count of bases not matched to a gene: 14. This CDR3 region has 17 residues. Germline CDR1 SGDLS, CDR2 YYNGEE. CDR3 in amino acids: CASSVRQGTQVGTEAFF. The CDR3 region has the DNA TGTGCCAGCAGCGTACGACAGGGCACTCAAGTGGGAACTGAAGCTTTCTTT.

The genes are TRBV6-5 and TRBJ2-7; 7 bases are a match to TRBD1. There are 16 residues in the CDR3. J was trimmed by 0 bases and V by 4 bases; bases with no gene match: 9. CDR1 and CDR2 from the germline V gene are MNHEY and SVGAGI. The chain's CDR3 is CASSSNRGWGSYEQYF. The CDR3 coding sequence is TGTGCCAGCAGTTCGAACAGGGGATGGGGCTCCTACGAGCAGTACTTC.

The chain is built from TRBV12-5 and TRBJ1-4, with a weak D call TRBD1 (6 bases). The germline V and J ends were trimmed by 7 bases and 2 bases, with 17 bases remaining between them. The CDR3 loop spans 16 amino acids. Germline assignment: CDR1 LGHNT and CDR2 FRNRAP. The DNA for the CDR3 is TGTGCTAGTGCCCCAGGCGGGGGCCTCACTAATGAAAAACTGTTTTTT. Protein: CASAPGGGLTNEKLFF.

The DNA for the CDR3 is TGTGCCAGCAGCTCGGGACTAGCGGGGGGGGCCAAAAACATTCAGTACTTC. Encoded protein: CASSSGLAGGAKNIQYF. The V and J genes are TRBV7-2 and TRBJ2-4; TRBD2 matches 16 bases. The germline CDR1 and CDR2 sequences are SGHTA and FQGNSA. V dropped 4 bases and J dropped 1; count of bases not matched to a gene: 1. The CDR3 length is 17 residues.

The V call is TRBV6-5, the J call TRBJ2-1, with TRBD2 matching 11 bases. The CDR3 runs 15 residues. V gave up 6 bases and J gave up 1 base; unmatched junction bases: 2. Germline CDR1 is MNHEY and CDR2 is SVGAGI. The chain's CDR3 is CASRLAGGSYNEQFF. The CDR3 nucleotides read TGTGCCAGCAGGTTAGCGGGAGGGTCCTACAATGAGCAGTTCTTC.

The chain employs TRBV6-6 and TRBJ1-4; D is possibly TRBD1 (6 bases). The CDR3 is 17 amino acids. The germline CDR1 and CDR2 sequences are MNHNY and SVGAGI (reference sequence). Trimming stripped 5 bases from V and 0 bases from J, with 16 bases between. CDR3 sequence reads: CASSRGTPTATNEKLFF. The CDR3 nucleotides are TGTGCCAGCAGTCGCGGGACACCAACTGCAACTAATGAAAAACTGTTTTTT.

The rearrangement links TRBV9 to TRBJ2-1, with 8 bases identical to TRBD2. Germline CDR1 SGDLS, CDR2 YYNGEE. V lost 2 bases and J lost 6; bases outside the gene matches: 1. The CDR3 runs 13 residues. CDR3 sequence reads: CASSVSGVNEQFF. Here the CDR3 DNA reads TGTGCCAGCAGCGTTAGCGGGGTCAATGAGCAGTTCTTC.

The sample holds one count of this clone. The genes are TRBV6-5 and TRBJ2-3, with D possibly being TRBD1 (5 bases). Germline V gene sequence: CDR1 MNHEY, CDR2 SVGAGI. This CDR3 spans 14 amino acids. V was trimmed by 7 bases and J by 4 bases, leaving 15 bases between them. The CDR3 bases are TGTGCCAGCACCAGAATATGGGGCGCAGATACGCAGTATTTT. This codes for CASTRIWGADTQYF.

The chain combines TRBV7-2 with TRBJ1-5; D gene ambiguous. The V end was cut by 1 base, the J end by 7 bases, with 11 bases between. Germline CDR1 and CDR2: SGHTA and FQGNSA. The CDR3 has 14 residues. The CDR3: CASSLGQVGQPQHF. The CDR3, as DNA: TGTGCCAGCAGCTTAGGGCAGGTAGGCCAGCCCCAGCATTTT.

The chain joins TRBV6-5 to TRBJ2-1, with a tentative D call TRBD1 (5 bases). CDR1 is MNHEY, CDR2 SVGAGI, per germline. V gave up 2 bases and J gave up 9 bases, with 11 bases separating them. CDR3 length equals 13 residues. For the CDR3, the DNA is TGTGCCAGCAGTTACACCCGACAGACTGAGCAGTTCTTC. As protein: CASSYTRQTEQFF.

This chain joins TRBV9 and TRBJ2-1; D may be TRBD1 (5 bases). The CDR3 runs 13 residues. Germline values: CDR1 SGDLS, CDR2 YYNGEE. V was shortened by 0 bases and J by 4 bases, with 5 bases between the two germline ends. The CDR3 loop is CASSVGQYNEQFF. Written as DNA, the CDR3 is TGTGCCAGCAGCGTAGGACAGTACAATGAGCAGTTCTTC.

The V and J genes are TRBV7-3 and TRBJ2-1, with a weak D call TRBD2 (6 bases). The ends were cut back, 2 bases at V and 0 bases at J, with 8 bases in the middle. This CDR3 contains 15 residues. The V gene's germline CDR1 is SGHTA and CDR2 FQGTGA. The chain's CDR3 is CASSLSTSSYNEQFF. The CDR3 DNA reads TGTGCCAGCAGCTTATCGACTAGCTCCTACAATGAGCAGTTCTTC.